The 18 T cell receptor beta chains below were found in one sample sequenced in a study of blood T cell repertoires in COVID-19. Assay: immunoSEQ multiplex PCR; the TCRdb copy retains only in-frame clones and omits some. Among about 200,000 clones listed, roughly 92% were seen once. The sequenced sample was peripheral blood. These receptors were taken from a man aged 60 to 69 with COVID-19, enrolled during active disease.

The genes are TRBV4-2 and TRBJ2-7; TRBD1 matches at 7 bases. The CDR3 length is 15 residues. J gave up 2 bases and V 0 bases, and 4 bases lay outside the gene matches. Germline values: CDR1 LGHNA, CDR2 YNFKEQ. Here the CDR3 DNA reads TGTGCCAGCAGCCAAGAAGTGGGACAGACCTACGAGCAGTACTTC. Its translation is CASSQEVGQTYEQYF.

The chain links TRBV7-2 to TRBJ1-1; 9 bases map to TRBD1. Trimming removed 0 bases from V and 9 bases from J; junction bases left unmatched: 5. This CDR3 has 14 residues. CDR1 SGHTA and CDR2 FQGNSA come from the germline V gene. The CDR3 nucleotides are TGTGCCAGCAGCTTAGCCGGGACAGGGTTTAAAGCTTTCTTT. Translation gives CASSLAGTGFKAFF.

The rearrangement uses TRBV27 and TRBJ2-7, with TRBD2 matching over 7 bases. Germline assignment: CDR1 MNHEY and CDR2 SMNVEV (reference sequence). This CDR3 comprises 14 residues. The junction had 8 bases not matched to a gene; V was cut back by 3 bases and J by 6 bases. DNA of the CDR3: TGTGCCAGCAGTTTCACCAGGACTAGGGGCGAGCAGTACTTC. As protein: CASSFTRTRGEQYF.

CDR3 in amino acids: CASRYRGGNTGELFF. CDR3 DNA: TGTGCCAGTAGATATCGCGGGGGTAACACCGGGGAGCTGTTTTTT. The rearrangement joins TRBV19 to TRBJ2-2; 7 nucleotides line up with TRBD2. This CDR3 comprises 15 residues. The germline V gene has CDR1 LNHDA and CDR2 SQIVND (reference sequence). V trimming: 6 bases; J trimming: 2 bases; junction bases outside the gene matches: 6.

The chain is built from TRBV7-2 and TRBJ2-5, with 10 bases matching TRBD2. The CDR3 length is 16 residues. Germline loops: CDR1 SGHTA, CDR2 FQGNSA. Unmatched junction bases numbered 7, after V lost 1 base and J lost 5 bases. CDR3 sequence: CASSLVVGAGGETQYF. The CDR3 DNA sequence: TGTGCCAGCAGCTTAGTTGTGGGAGCGGGGGGGGAGACCCAGTACTTC.

This chain uses TRBV6-2 or TRBV6-3 with TRBJ2-7; 9 bases match TRBD1. Germline V gene sequence: CDR1 MNHEY, CDR2 SVGEGT. CDR3 length equals 15 residues. Trimming removed 4 bases from V and 5 bases from J; junction bases left unmatched: 9. CDR3 region: CASSLTGTGPNEQYF. The CDR3 nucleotides are TGTGCCAGCAGTTTAACCGGGACAGGGCCCAACGAGCAGTACTTC.

The chain employs TRBV18 and TRBJ1-1; D might be TRBD1 (5 bases). Trimming stripped 2 bases from V and 8 bases from J, with 15 bases between. Looked up from germline, CDR1 is KGHSH and CDR2 is LQKENI. The CDR3 is 14 amino acids. CDR3 coding DNA: TGTGCCAGCTCACCAGCGGCAGGGTGGACCGAAGCTTTCTTT. Amino acid sequence: CASSPAAGWTEAFF.

The CDR3, as DNA: TGTGCCAGCTCACCAATCTTCGCGGGATACAATGAGCAGTTCTTC. It specifies CASSPIFAGYNEQFF. The V call is TRBV18, the J call TRBJ2-1, with TRBD2 as a possible D gene (6 bases). Germline V gene data show CDR1 as KGHSH and CDR2 as LQKENI. The CDR3 contains 15 residues. V was cut by 2 bases and J by 4 bases, with 12 bases left in between.

The J gene is TRBJ2-1, the V gene TRBV5-1; 8 bases line up with TRBD2. Germline-derived CDR1 and CDR2 are SGHRS and YFSETQ. The length of the CDR3 is 16 residues. V shed 2 bases, J shed 7 bases, and the junction held 11 bases outside the gene matches. This CDR3 is CASSFTPGLVRNEQFF. Here the CDR3 DNA reads TGCGCCAGCAGCTTTACCCCGGGACTAGTGAGAAATGAGCAGTTCTTC.

The chain joins TRBV11-1 to TRBJ2-2; 8 bases line up with TRBD1. Germline loops: CDR1 SGHAT, CDR2 FQDESV (reference sequence). The CDR3 totals 16 residues. The V gene end was trimmed by 1 base and the J gene end by 5 bases; junction bases not matched to a gene: 6. CDR3 DNA sequence: TGTGCCAGCAGCTTAGTGGCAGGGGGCCAGACCGGGGAGCTGTTTTTT. This codes for CASSLVAGGQTGELFF.

The chain employs TRBV2 and TRBJ2-6, with 9 nucleotides matching TRBD2. The CDR3 is made up of 17 amino acids. V was pared by 7 bases and J by 0 bases, with 7 bases of the junction left unmatched. Looked up from germline, CDR1 is SNHLY and CDR2 is FYNNEI. The chain's CDR3 is CASKKTSGDSGANVLTF. For the CDR3, the DNA is TGTGCCAGCAAAAAGACTAGCGGAGACTCTGGGGCCAACGTCCTGACTTTC. The entire variable domain, with the rest obtained from reference TRBV2 and TRBJ2-6, is as follows: EPEVTQTPSHQVTQMGQEVILRCVPISNHLYFYWYRQILGQKVEFLVSFYNNEISEKSEIFDDQFSVERPDGSNFTLKIRSTKLEDSAMYFCASKKTSGDSGANVLTFGAGSRLTVL.

The gene calls are TRBV5-3 and TRBJ2-7; 7 nucleotides line up with TRBD2. TRBV5-3 is marked as an open reading frame, function uncertain. This CDR3 has 15 amino acids. The trim removed 4 bases at V and 3 bases at J, leaving 10 bases unmatched. CDR3 DNA sequence: TGTGCCAGAAGCCCTTTACGGCGGGGGTACTACGAGCAGTACTTC. Protein: CARSPLRRGYYEQYF.

A few counts support this clone. The chain combines TRBV4-1 with TRBJ2-7, with 15 bases aligning to TRBD2. V shed 0 bases, J shed 4 bases, and the junction held 4 bases outside the gene matches. CDR1 is MGHRA and CDR2 is YSYEKL in the germline V gene. The length of the CDR3 is 17 residues. The CDR3 bases are TGCGCCAGCAGCCAAGATAAGGGACTAGCGGGGGGTTACGAGCAGTACTTC. As protein: CASSQDKGLAGGYEQYF.

This chain uses TRBV28 with TRBJ1-2; no firm D call. The CDR3 length is 12 residues. V lost 5 bases to trimming and J lost 2 bases, with 6 bases between them. Germline CDR1 MDHEN, CDR2 SYDVKM. CDR3 sequence: CASSTVNYGYTF. The DNA of the CDR3 is TGTGCCAGCAGTACGGTCAACTATGGCTACACCTTC.

J is TRBJ1-1 and V is TRBV5-1; D might be TRBD1 (6 bases). Germline V gene data show CDR1 as SGHRS and CDR2 as YFSETQ. Between the trimmed V and J ends, which lost 0 bases and 4 bases, there was a span of 10 bases. This CDR3 contains 14 residues. The CDR3 DNA is TGCGCCAGCAGCTTGGGACAGGTCGGCACTGAAGCTTTCTTT. Protein product: CASSLGQVGTEAFF.

The chain has TRBV19 and TRBJ1-5; D gene ambiguous. This CDR3 is 15 amino acids long. Germline V gene sequence: CDR1 LNHDA, CDR2 SQIVND (reference sequence). Deletions cut 4 bases from V and 5 bases from J, with 15 bases between. CDR3 nucleotide sequence: TGTGCCAGTAGTAGGTGGTTGACGGAGGATCAGCCCCAGCATTTT. This translates into CASSRWLTEDQPQHF. The complete variable domain, with remaining parts taken from reference TRBV19 and TRBJ1-5, reads DGGITQSPKYLFRKEGQNVTLSCEQNLNHDAMYWYRQDPGQGLRLIYYSQIVNDFQKGDIAEGYSVSREKKESFPLTVTSAQKNPTAFYLCASSRWLTEDQPQHFGDGTRLSIL.

The rearrangement joins TRBV3-1 (or the pseudogene TRBV3-2) to TRBJ1-2, with 9 bases aligning to TRBD1. V lost 4 bases, J lost 8 bases, and 11 bases stayed unmatched. Germline V gives CDR1 LGHDT, CDR2 YNNKEL (reference sequence). The CDR3 spans 15 residues. The DNA for the CDR3 is TGTGCCAGCAGCCTCCCTTTAACAGGGGGCGGCGGCTACACCTTC. Protein sequence: CASSLPLTGGGGYTF.

CDR3 DNA: TGTGCCAGCAGTTACGGTAGAGATACGCAGTATTTT. Translated: CASSYGRDTQYF. This chain links TRBV6-5 with TRBJ2-3; the D is unclear. Trimming removed 2 bases at V and 5 bases at J, with 5 bases between. Germline V CDR1 and CDR2: MNHEY, SVGAGI. The CDR3 covers 12 residues.